This T cell receptor (beta chain) comes out of a study of T cells after yellow fever vaccination. Broader study findings: Weaker in magnitude, the secondary response showed a faster peak on day 5 versus 15. Most clones from primary vaccination resurfaced after the booster (around 97% CD4, around 89% CD8).

CDR1 and CDR2 (germline): MNHEY, SVGAGI. Trimming stripped 2 bases from V and 9 bases from J, with 21 bases between. The CDR3 spans 16 residues. This clonotype was found a few times. The antigen is not known. TCRdb recomputed calls from the 5' RACE reads with MiXCR, one row per CDR3 protein. The data contain some 120,000 distinct CDR3 sequences, about 15% of them singletons. This specimen consisted of CD8+ T cells sorted from PBMCs, obtained 5 days after the yellow fever booster vaccination. The TCR originated in a man younger than 35 who received the YFV17D yellow fever vaccine. The chain combines TRBV6-5 with TRBJ2-3; D remains ambiguous. CDR3 bases: TGTGCCAGCAGTTACGGGGTCCCCCGGGCCGCTGGGACGCAGTATTTT. It encodes CASSYGVPRAAGTQYF.